Described below is a single T cell receptor beta chain sequence and its context. Trimming took off 1 base at V and 2 bases at J, with 11 bases between the two ends. Germline V CDR1 and CDR2: DFQATT, SNEGSKA (reference sequence). The CDR3 extends over 14 amino acids. The data stem from a study of blood T cells in healthy people across ages. Looking at the study overall: About one barcoded TCR beta cDNA was captured per two T cells.

For the second PCR, which ran for 7 to 11 cycles, a sample-barcoded 5' primer and a J-beta primer mix were used. Each cDNA molecule, via a template-switch adaptor with 12 random nucleotides, was tagged. TCRdb passed the 5' RACE reads through MiXCR, listing each CDR3 protein once. The sample lists fewer than 900,000 distinct CDR3 sequences; around 46% were seen once. Sequences were obtained from blood. The chain is built from TRBV20-1 and TRBJ1-1; D gene ambiguous. The receptor's source is a woman in her fifties or sixties in good health. The CDR3 here is CSARGAAINTEAFF. The CDR3 coding sequence is TGCAGTGCTAGAGGGGCAGCAATTAACACTGAAGCTTTCTTT.